Listed below are T cell receptor beta chains from one sample, sequenced in a study of shared T cell receptors in the human thymus. Only in-frame clones appear in the TCRdb table, and some are missing; sequencing was by immunoSEQ multiplex PCR. The table shows under 700,000 clones, with approximately 78% occurring only once. These data were likewise used in another study, on human thymus T cells.

The sequenced sample consisted of thymocytes. The source is a boy in the first two years of life with a congenital heart defect. Both conserved end residues are trimmed from each CDR3. Clone size is stated in some rows and not others, as once, few, many or a class when expanded.

V,size,J,CDR3
TRBV4-3,few,TRBJ2-7,ASSPLGGAGGDAEQY
TRBV15,NA,TRBJ2-7,ATSRVRQSSYEQY
TRBV6-1,NA,TRBJ1-1,ASSEVNRQNTEAF
TRBV9,NA,TRBJ2-3,ASSVGDSGTDTQY
TRBV6-1,once,TRBJ1-1,ASSEARWWGDTEAF
TRBV28,few,TRBJ2-7,ASSTEGEQY
TRBV6-5,NA,TRBJ2-1,ASKRLADYNEQF
TRBV5-1,NA,TRBJ2-3,ASTPGYSTDTQY
TRBV19,NA,TRBJ2-1,ASSRRAGGRASDEQF
TRBV6-6,NA,TRBJ1-1,ASSHARRGEAF
TRBV11-3,NA,TRBJ1-1,ASSPSRDRELTEAF
TRBV5-6,few,TRBJ1-4,ASSLGRNEKLF
TRBV15,NA,TRBJ2-7,ATSRESGTGAGGIPYEQY
TRBV5-3,NA,TRBJ2-7,ARSTLDRDYEQY
TRBV4-3,NA,TRBJ2-7,ASSQGLLAATYEQY
TRBV4-2,few,TRBJ2-1,ASSSRNTGTSGSYNEQF
TRBV30,NA,TRBJ2-6,AWSGPPLAGVLGWANVLT
TRBV6-1,once,TRBJ2-7,ASSERDRGHEQY
TRBV5-6,NA,TRBJ2-1,ASSLGGGTSYNEQF
TRBV11-3,once,TRBJ2-7,ASSLETGTLDEQY
TRBV2,NA,TRBJ2-2,ASSNVSSGINTGELF
TRBV27,NA,TRBJ1-2,ASSLAYASNYGYT
TRBV7-9,once,TRBJ1-1,ASSPPPDREAF
TRBV4-3,NA,TRBJ2-1,ASSQDQSLAGPSYNEQF
TRBV28,NA,TRBJ1-2,ASTRIRDSPSYGYT
TRBV5-4,NA,TRBJ1-2,ASSLARVQARGYT
TRBV4-3,once,TRBJ2-5,ASSHLSQTGTRETQY
TRBV19,NA,TRBJ2-3,ASSPRQGRRTDTQY
TRBV15,NA,TRBJ2-1,ATSRDRDEQF
TRBV27,NA,TRBJ2-2,ASSFGSREGRLAGELF
TRBV27,NA,TRBJ2-7,ASSLTGAVSYEQY
TRBV5-6,NA,TRBJ2-3,ASSWRTGDTQY
TRBV5-6,NA,TRBJ2-5,ASSLPTGSPPLQETQY
TRBV27,NA,TRBJ2-1,ASRRDNEQF
TRBV14,NA,TRBJ2-5,ASSQSPEEGQETQY
TRBV30,NA,TRBJ1-1,AWSSRPKHEMNTEAF
TRBV7-9,once,TRBJ2-4,AVSGGNIQY
TRBV14,NA,TRBJ1-4,ASSLQAVGEKLF
TRBV10-1,NA,TRBJ2-2,ASTSLAGGDTGELF
TRBV7-8,NA,TRBJ2-3,ASSPRTGDSTDTQY
TRBV4-1,NA,TRBJ2-7,ASSQDLAGVALYEQY
TRBV27,NA,TRBJ2-3,ASSPGLAGGPPSTDTQY
TRBV6-6,NA,TRBJ2-5,ASSQVAGVKTQY
TRBV27,once,TRBJ2-7,ASSQPSNYEQY
TRBV14,NA,TRBJ2-5,ASSQVERSQETQY
TRBV14,few,TRBJ2-3,ASSPDRGRGTDTQY
TRBV21-1,NA,TRBJ2-7,ASSPRASGYEQY
TRBV27,NA,TRBJ2-1,ASSPRDWGVDEQF
TRBV4-1,NA,TRBJ1-1,ASGRDRGAF